These 21 T cell receptor beta chains came from one sample sequenced in a study of T cells in Graves' hyperthyroidism and ophthalmopathy. Amplified regions were TCR beta CDR3 sequences from RNA transcripts. The HTBI primer set was used in a first-round RT-PCR of the TCR CDR3. MiXCR, applied by TCRdb to the multiplex PCR reads, yields one record per CDR3 protein. The sample contains around 800,000 distinct CDR3 sequences, over 35% of which appear only once. Material for sequencing was blood. The receptors derive from a young man with Graves' hyperthyroidism.

This clonotype was observed a handful of times. The rearrangement uses TRBV11-1 and TRBJ2-5, with D possibly matching TRBD1 (5 bases). The V end lost 1 base, the J end lost 10 bases, and 10 bases lay between the germline ends. CDR3 length equals 12 residues. Germline V gene sequence: CDR1 SGHAT, CDR2 FQDESV (reference sequence). The CDR3 spells CASSLEPTVQYF. DNA of the CDR3: TGTGCCAGCAGCTTAGAGCCGACAGTCCAGTACTTC.

This clonotype was detected many times. The rearrangement uses TRBV7-9 and TRBJ1-1; D is uncertain. The CDR3 loop spans 12 amino acids. From germline, CDR1 is SEHNR and CDR2 FQNEAQ (reference sequence). Trimming cost V 7 bases and J 3 bases, with 9 bases left between them. CDR3 nucleotide sequence: TGTGCCAGCAACCCTTTGGACACTGAAGCTTTCTTT. Its protein is CASNPLDTEAFF.

The rearrangement links TRBV7-9 to TRBJ2-7; TRBD1 aligns across 7 bases. Trimming cost V 6 bases and J 3 bases; bases outside gene matches: 14. Germline V gives CDR1 SEHNR, CDR2 FQNEAQ (reference sequence). The CDR3 has 16 residues. The DNA for the CDR3 is TGTGCCAGCAGTCCTAGAGGCTCGCAGGGGGTCTACGAGCAGTACTTC. Its translation: CASSPRGSQGVYEQYF.

The V and J genes are TRBV2 and TRBJ2-5, with 8 bases that match TRBD2. With 1 base clipped from V and 0 bases from J, the junction kept 1 base outside the gene matches. The CDR3 length is 15 residues. Per the germline V gene, CDR1 is SNHLY and CDR2 is FYNNEI. CDR3 loop: CASSEVREDQETQYF. The CDR3 DNA reads as TGTGCCAGCAGTGAAGTGCGGGAGGACCAAGAGACCCAGTACTTC. Complete variable domain (other parts from reference TRBV2 and TRBJ2-5): EPEVTQTPSHQVTQMGQEVILRCVPISNHLYFYWYRQILGQKVEFLVSFYNNEISEKSEIFDDQFSVERPDGSNFTLKIRSTKLEDSAMYFCASSEVREDQETQYFGPGTRLLVL.

This clonotype showed up just a few times. The rearrangement uses TRBV19 and TRBJ2-2; D not resolved. The CDR3 sequence is 16 residues long. Germline V CDR1 and CDR2: LNHDA, SQIVND (reference sequence). Between the trimmed V and J ends, which lost 1 base and 2 bases, there was a span of 11 bases. The CDR3 reads CASSIVSTSNTGELFF. The CDR3 coding sequence is TGTGCCAGTAGTATAGTCAGCACCTCTAACACCGGGGAGCTGTTTTTT.

This chain connects TRBV12-3 or TRBV12-4 to TRBJ1-2; D is uncertain. The CDR3 runs to 13 residues. V was pared by 6 bases and J by 4 bases, with 12 bases between. The CDR3 here is CASRGNMGYGYTF. The CDR3 DNA is TGTGCCAGCAGGGGTAACATGGGCTATGGCTACACCTTC.

There are many counts of this clonotype. The chain recombines TRBV5-1 with TRBJ1-6; TRBD1 matches 7 bases. In germline, CDR1 is SGHRS, CDR2 YFSETQ. There are 17 residues in the CDR3. J lost 6 bases, V lost 5 bases, and 14 bases had no gene match. The CDR3 DNA reads TGCGCCAGCAGTTTTACCTGGACAGGCTCGACTAATTCACCCCTCCACTTT. This translates into CASSFTWTGSTNSPLHF.

This chain links TRBV7-2 with TRBJ2-7; D is unclear. The V gene lost 6 bases and the J gene lost 4 bases, with 10 bases spanning the gap. The CDR3 sequence is 12 residues long. Per germline, CDR1 SGHTA and CDR2 FQGNSA. DNA for the CDR3: TGTGCCAGCAGTAACAGCTTATACGAGCAGTACTTC. As protein: CASSNSLYEQYF.

The chain couples TRBV20-1 to TRBJ2-7; no clear D. Trimming shortened V by 6 bases and J by 2 bases, and 17 bases separated the two germline ends. Germline lookup yields CDR1 DFQATT and CDR2 SNEGSKA (reference sequence). The CDR3 contains 14 residues. CDR3 protein: CSAVDTVLTYEQYF. The CDR3 DNA is TGCAGTGCCGTCGATACAGTACTTACCTACGAGCAGTACTTC.

This clonotype was counted a few times. The V and J genes are TRBV7-9 and TRBJ2-5; the D is unclear. CDR1 and CDR2 from the germline V gene are SEHNR and FQNEAQ (reference sequence). The CDR3 has 14 residues. V dropped 5 bases and J dropped 5 bases, with 15 bases sitting between them. The CDR3 nucleotides are TGTGCCAGCAGCCCATGGAGAGGCGGCGAGACCCAGTACTTC. Translation gives CASSPWRGGETQYF.

This clonotype came up a few times. The chain couples TRBV11-2 to TRBJ2-2; D gene unclear. Germline V gives CDR1 SGHAT, CDR2 FQNNGV. Trimming left V 3 bases short and J 3 bases short, with 5 bases between. The CDR3 runs 13 residues. CDR3 sequence (DNA): TGTGCCAGCAGCTTCGAGTACACCGGGGAGCTGTTTTTT. As protein: CASSFEYTGELFF. The full variable domain, rest sourced from reference TRBV11-2 and TRBJ2-2, is EAGVAQSPRYKIIEKRQSVAFWCNPISGHATLYWYQQILGQGPKLLIQFQNNGVVDDSQLPKDRFSAERLKGVDSTLKIQPAKLEDSAVYLCASSFEYTGELFFGEGSRLTVL.

CDR3 residues: CASSPFNFDEQFF. For the CDR3, the DNA is TGTGCCAGCAGCCCTTTTAACTTCGATGAGCAGTTCTTC. The chain uses TRBV5-6 and TRBJ2-7; D unresolved. Judging by the DNA end, TRBJ2-1 fits better; the J call may be wrong. The CDR3 loop spans 13 amino acids. Germline-derived CDR1 and CDR2 are SGHDT and YYEEEE.

The V gene is TRBV12-3 or TRBV12-4, the J gene TRBJ2-7; D is ambiguous. With 3 bases removed from V and 5 bases from J, the gap between germline ends came to 17 bases. The CDR3 sequence is 15 residues long. The DNA of the CDR3 is TGTGCCAGCAGTTTTGCACCATACGCAATCCACGAGCAGTACTTC. Its translation: CASSFAPYAIHEQYF.

This clonotype has only a few counts. V and J are TRBV19 and TRBJ2-7; 7 nucleotides align to TRBD1. This CDR3 is 15 amino acids long. Germline trimming cut 3 bases from V and 0 bases from J; bases unmatched to any gene: 5. Germline assignment: CDR1 LNHDA and CDR2 SQIVND (reference sequence). CDR3 nucleotides: TGTGCCAGTAGTATCTCTAACAGGGGCTCCTACGAGCAGTACTTC. Its protein is CASSISNRGSYEQYF.

This clonotype showed up just once. The chain uses TRBV15 and TRBJ1-2, with 10 bases fitting TRBD1. The germline V gene has CDR1 LNHNV and CDR2 YYDKDF (reference sequence). The CDR3 is 15 residues long. Losses at the gene ends were 5 bases for V and 5 bases for J; bases not matched to a gene: 8. CDR3 residues: CATSVDQGQGYGYTF. The CDR3 DNA reads as TGTGCCACCAGCGTCGACCAGGGACAGGGGTATGGCTACACCTTC.

This clonotype was observed a handful of times. The chain combines TRBV20-1 with TRBJ1-2, with 10 bases aligning to TRBD1. Losses at the gene ends were 3 bases for V and 6 bases for J; bases not matched to a gene: 7. Germline V lookup: CDR1 DFQATT, CDR2 SNEGSKA (reference sequence). This CDR3 spans 14 amino acids. CDR3 region: CSASLTGGGDGYTF. The CDR3 DNA reads TGCAGTGCTAGTTTGACAGGGGGCGGAGATGGCTACACCTTC.

This clonotype appeared a few times. CDR3 nucleotide sequence: TGTGCCAGCAGTGTTAGACAGTATAGCAATCAGCCCCAGCATTTT. Translation: CASSVRQYSNQPQHF. The V gene is TRBV2, the J gene TRBJ1-5, with D maybe TRBD1 (5 bases). The V and J ends lost 4 bases and 0 bases respectively, with 10 bases between them. This CDR3 spans 15 amino acids. Germline lookup yields CDR1 SNHLY and CDR2 FYNNEI.

The chain joins TRBV7-3 to TRBJ2-6; D might be TRBD2 (6 bases). Germline CDR1 is SGHTA and CDR2 is FQGTGA. The CDR3 runs 20 residues. Trimming cost V 2 bases and J 4 bases, with 24 bases left between them. The CDR3 DNA is TGTGCCAGCAGCTTAGTAGGCATTAGGATTCGGGGGTCCGGGGCCAACGTCCTGACTTTC. Translated: CASSLVGIRIRGSGANVLTF.

Comment on this clonotype: Possible read error: a much larger clone is one base away. The chain employs TRBV24-1 and TRBJ2-2; no reliable D call. Germline CDR1 is KGHDR and CDR2 is SFDVKD. This CDR3 contains 16 residues. CDR3 bases: TGTGCCGCCAGTGATTTGCTTGGTAGATGGCCCGGGGAGCTGTTTTTT. Translated: CAASDLLGRWPGELFF.

The chain employs TRBV12-3 or TRBV12-4 and TRBJ1-1; 9 nucleotides match TRBD1. The V and J ends lost 5 bases and 9 bases, in that order; junction bases with no gene match: 10. The CDR3 has 14 amino acids. CDR3 nucleotide sequence: TGTGCCAGCAGTCGACCGGGACAGGGCCTGCAAGCTTTCTTT. It is translated as CASSRPGQGLQAFF.

This clonotype has a handful of counts. This chain joins TRBV12-3 or TRBV12-4 and TRBJ1-4; no firm D call. The V end lost 2 bases, the J end lost 3 bases, and 4 bases lay between the germline ends. The CDR3 sequence is 13 residues long. CDR3 bases: TGTGCCAGCAGTTTATGGTCTAATGAAAAACTGTTTTTT. Encoded protein: CASSLWSNEKLFF.